This note documents a single TCR beta chain sequence. Its antigen is undetermined. Method: immunoSEQ multiplex PCR; TCRdb's copy keeps in-frame clones and lacks some. The table lists over 55,000 clones, roughly 80% of them singletons. The sample is drawn from a study of OX40 agonist ivuxolimab in advanced cancers. General study findings and limits: CD4+ and CD8+ blood T cells expanded clonally by week 6 at 0.1 to 3.0 mg/kg. CD4+ T cells averaged fewer expanded clones than CD8+ T cells. The expanded peripheral T cells' antigen specificity was not determined.

V lost 7 bases and J 0 bases, leaving 16 bases between the germline ends. Germline V CDR1 and CDR2: MDHEN, SYDVKM. The CDR3 is 16 amino acids. This rearrangement joins TRBV28 to TRBJ2-1; D is perhaps TRBD2 (6 bases). The receptor comes from an adult with an advanced solid tumor such as melanoma, head and neck, liver or kidney cancer. The sample in question was CD4+ or CD8+ T cells sorted from blood, obtained in a trial of the OX40 agonist ivuxolimab. The CDR3 spells CASTSVADSSYNEQFF. Here the CDR3 DNA reads TGTGCCAGCACTTCGGTAGCGGATAGCTCCTACAATGAGCAGTTCTTC.